The clone carrying this T cell receptor beta chain was picked up a small number of times. These data come from a study of T-cell reconstitution after alpha-beta-depleted transplantation in children. During its preparation, the TCRbeta library received unique molecular identifiers. Using its own MiXCR run on the PCR reads, TCRdb lists one record per CDR3 protein. The table includes some 550,000 distinct CDR3 sequences, about 18% detected once. CDR3 length equals 13 residues. CDR1 DFQATT and CDR2 SNEGSKA come from the germline V gene (reference sequence). Deletions cut 3 bases from V and 3 bases from J, with 11 bases between.

This sequence was found in a human donor who donated a stem cell graft to a child with acute lymphoblastic leukemia. Sample: PBMCs from the stem cell graft donor, taken from the stem cell graft. The chain combines TRBV20-1 with TRBJ2-5, with D tentatively TRBD2 (5 bases). This CDR3 is CSARRESKETQYF. Here the CDR3 DNA reads TGCAGTGCTAGGAGGGAAAGTAAAGAGACCCAGTACTTC.